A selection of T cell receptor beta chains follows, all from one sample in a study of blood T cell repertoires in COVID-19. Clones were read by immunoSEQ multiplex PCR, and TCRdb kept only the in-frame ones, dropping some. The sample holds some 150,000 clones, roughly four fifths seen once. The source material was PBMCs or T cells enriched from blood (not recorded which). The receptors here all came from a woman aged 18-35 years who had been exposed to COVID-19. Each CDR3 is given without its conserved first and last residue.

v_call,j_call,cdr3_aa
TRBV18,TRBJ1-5,ASSPSRNQPQH
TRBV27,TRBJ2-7,ASSSPRDIKGEQY
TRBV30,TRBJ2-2,AWRPGWGQLTGELF
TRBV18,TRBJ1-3,ASSPVGTGVFSGNTIY
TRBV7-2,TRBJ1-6,ASSFLGQPNSPLH
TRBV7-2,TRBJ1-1,ASSLDPVTEAF
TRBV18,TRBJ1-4,ASSPLARLSTNEKLF
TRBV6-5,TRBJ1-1,ASTEYRFLGTEAF
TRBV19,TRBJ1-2,ASRDRDRVLYGYT
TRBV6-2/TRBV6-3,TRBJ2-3,ASSSTRGITDTQY
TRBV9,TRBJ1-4,ASSVSPRVTANEKLF
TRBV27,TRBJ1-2,ASSPRRQTVYGYT
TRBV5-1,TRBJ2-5,ASNGLAGEETQY
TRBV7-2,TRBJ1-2,ASSLERRTAHGYT
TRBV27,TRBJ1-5,ASSLTNNQPQH
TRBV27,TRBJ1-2,ASRVTGGLGYT
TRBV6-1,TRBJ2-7,ASSESGEGPYEQY
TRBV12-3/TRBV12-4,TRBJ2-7,ASRIDWNYEQY
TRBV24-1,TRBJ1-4,ATRGRGSEKLF
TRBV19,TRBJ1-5,ASSMLGAIFQPQH
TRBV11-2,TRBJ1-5,ASSMQGGQPQH
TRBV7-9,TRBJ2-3,ASSIGTSGSGDTQY
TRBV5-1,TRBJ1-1,ASSSQGTGGTEAF
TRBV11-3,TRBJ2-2,ASSPTSGSIPGELF
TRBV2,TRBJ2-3,ASSEFLQGPDTQY
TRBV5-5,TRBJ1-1,ASSSLDTYTEAF
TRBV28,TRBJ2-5,ASSLLSGKSAETQY
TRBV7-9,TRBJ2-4,ASSPPLGGTIQY
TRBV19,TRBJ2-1,ASSLTSGANNEQF
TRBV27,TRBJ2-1,ASSFGGSGNEQF
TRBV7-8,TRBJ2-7,ASSLSGNLNYEQY
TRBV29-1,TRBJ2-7,SVTRTGGRYEQY
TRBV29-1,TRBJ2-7,SVEKWTGTSGISYEQY
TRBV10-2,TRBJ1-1,ASIIQGGTEAF
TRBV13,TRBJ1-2,ASSSILQGTADGYT
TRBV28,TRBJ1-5,ASATGSSNQPQH
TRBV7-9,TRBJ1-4,ASRRAEGKLF
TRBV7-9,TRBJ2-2,ASSATGGGTGELF
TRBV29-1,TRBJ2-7,SVTRYSPPSGNYEQY
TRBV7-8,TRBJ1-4,ASSLSGRGTNEKLF
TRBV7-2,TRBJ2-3,ASSLIPLGGDTQY
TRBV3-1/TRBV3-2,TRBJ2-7,ASSPSTSGRSEQY
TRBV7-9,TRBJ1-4,ASSSQGVSNEKLF
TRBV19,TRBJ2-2,ASSTNHGNTGELF
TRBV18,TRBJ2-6,ASSPRVVFVTGEGANVLT
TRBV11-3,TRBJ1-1,ASSLGGENTEAF
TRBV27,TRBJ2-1,ASTMTGDSYNEQF
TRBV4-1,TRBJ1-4,ASSQVPGATNEKLF
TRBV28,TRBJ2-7,ASRPTAYEQY
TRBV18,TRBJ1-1,ASSPDSGRAGTEAF
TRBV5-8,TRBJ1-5,ASSLRSNQPQH
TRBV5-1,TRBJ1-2,ASSFTGGTGYT
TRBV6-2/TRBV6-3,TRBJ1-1,ASSAGQAYEAF
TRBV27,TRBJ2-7,ASSLGVGRGTYEQY